This TCR beta chain derives from a study of blood T cells in healthy people across ages. Regarding the study as a whole: As naive T cell percentage varied, TCR beta diversity correlated strongly with it.

A second roughly 7 to 11 cycle PCR used barcoded and J-beta primers. TCRdb recomputed calls from the 5' RACE reads with MiXCR, one row per CDR3 protein. The table records 600,000 or so distinct CDR3 sequences, around 31% of them present only once. Concerning this clonotype itself: As yet, its antigen is unknown. Just one base apart from a much larger clone, this may be a read error.

Germline loops: CDR1 DFQATT, CDR2 SNEGSKA (reference sequence). The CDR3 loop spans 13 amino acids. The chain recombines TRBV20-1 with TRBJ1-2, with D unclear. The clonotype was recovered from an elderly woman in good health. Material: blood. CDR3 sequence reads: CSARPALNYGHTF. The CDR3 DNA is TGCAGTGCTAGACCAGCTCTTAACTATGGCCACACCTTC.